The 25 T cell receptor beta chains listed next were all sequenced from one sample in a study of cytomegalovirus exposure and HLA in healthy donors. Assay: immunoSEQ multiplex PCR; the TCRdb copy retains only in-frame clones and omits some. Of approximately 100,000 clones in the sample, around 93% were seen once. The sequenced material came from PBMCs. The receptors derive from a woman in her 30s in good health and CMV-seropositive.

This chain connects TRBV7-9 to TRBJ2-5, with D possibly TRBD1 on 6 matching bases. Trimming pared 5 bases from V and 4 bases from J, leaving 20 bases between. The germline CDR1 and CDR2 sequences are SEHNR and FQNEAQ (reference sequence). The CDR3 sequence is 16 residues long. The CDR3 DNA is TGTGCCAGCAGCCGCAGAGTAGGGGGAGATGGAGAGACCCAGTACTTC. This sequence encodes CASSRRVGGDGETQYF.

V and J are TRBV29-1 and TRBJ2-7; 10 bases line up with TRBD2. CDR1 SQVTM and CDR2 ANQGSEA come from the germline V gene. J was trimmed by 3 bases and V by 3 bases; bases with no gene match: 14. This CDR3 spans 17 amino acids. This CDR3 is CSVEGRDRTSGVYEQYF. As DNA, the CDR3 is TGCAGCGTTGAGGGTCGGGACCGGACTAGCGGAGTCTACGAGCAGTACTTC.

The CDR3 region has the DNA TGTGCCAGCAGCCAAGATCTGAGAATCAGGGAAGAAGCTTTCTTT. This codes for CASSQDLRIREEAFF. The chain joins TRBV4-2 to TRBJ1-1; D might be TRBD1 (5 bases). There are 15 residues in the CDR3. CDR1 is LGHNA and CDR2 is YNFKEQ in the germline V gene. Trimming removed 0 bases from V and 8 bases from J, with 16 bases in between.

The chain links TRBV6-5 to TRBJ2-3; no reliable D call. CDR3 length: 16 residues. Trimming removed 0 bases from V and 3 bases from J, with 13 bases in between. Germline CDR1 MNHEY, CDR2 SVGAGI. The CDR3 DNA reads TGTGCCAGCAGTTACTCGATCACTGGCGGTACAGATACGCAGTATTTT. As protein: CASSYSITGGTDTQYF.

The rearrangement links TRBV7-9 to TRBJ2-1, with D perhaps TRBD2 (5 bases). The CDR3 covers 13 residues. V was trimmed by 5 bases and J by 6 bases, leaving 11 bases between them. Germline V gene data show CDR1 as SEHNR and CDR2 as FQNEAQ (reference sequence). CDR3: CASSHGLINEQFF. In DNA, the CDR3 is TGTGCCAGCAGCCACGGACTGATCAATGAGCAGTTCTTC.

This chain connects TRBV9 to TRBJ1-2; D is perhaps TRBD1 (6 bases). Germline V gives CDR1 SGDLS, CDR2 YYNGEE. This CDR3 is 12 amino acids long. Trimming shortened V by 3 bases and J by 8 bases, and 11 bases separated the two germline ends. CDR3 amino acids: CASSAQGLGYTF. The CDR3 DNA sequence: TGTGCCAGCAGCGCACAGGGTTTAGGCTACACCTTC.

The chain employs TRBV2 and TRBJ2-7; D is unresolved. The germline V and J ends were trimmed by 6 bases and 3 bases, with 6 bases remaining between them. CDR1 and CDR2 from the germline V gene are SNHLY and FYNNEI. The CDR3 covers 11 residues. The CDR3 region is CASRNSYEQYF. CDR3 DNA: TGTGCCAGCAGGAACAGCTACGAGCAGTACTTC.

The chain couples TRBV9 to TRBJ2-7; no clear D. Germline V gene sequence: CDR1 SGDLS, CDR2 YYNGEE. CDR3 length: 13 amino acids. Between the trimmed V and J ends, which lost 0 bases and 3 bases, there was a span of 7 bases. This chain's CDR3 is CASSVGHDYEQYF. CDR3 DNA sequence: TGTGCCAGCAGCGTAGGACATGACTACGAGCAGTACTTC.

The genes are TRBV7-9 and TRBJ1-5; D is perhaps TRBD1 (6 bases). CDR1 is SEHNR, CDR2 FQNEAQ, per germline (reference sequence). CDR3 length: 15 amino acids. The V gene lost 5 bases and the J gene lost 2 bases, with 13 bases spanning the gap. The CDR3 coding sequence is TGTGCCAGCAGCCAAGGGGGTGGTGGCAATCAGCCCCAGCATTTT. Translating it yields CASSQGGGGNQPQHF.

This clone came up once. The V gene is TRBV12-5, the J gene TRBJ2-2; a weak D match, TRBD1 (5 bases). In germline, CDR1 is LGHNT, CDR2 FRNRAP. V was cut by 1 base and J by 0 bases, with 9 bases left in between. This CDR3 contains 16 residues. Here the CDR3 reads CASGLATVANTGELFF. The CDR3 DNA reads TGTGCTAGTGGTTTGGCGACAGTTGCGAACACCGGGGAGCTGTTTTTT.

The gene calls are TRBV9 and TRBJ1-1; the D gene is possibly TRBD1 (5 bases). The V and J ends lost 0 bases and 4 bases respectively, with 16 bases between them. CDR1 SGDLS and CDR2 YYNGEE come from the germline V gene. This CDR3 is 16 amino acids long. Here the CDR3 reads CASSVVQGGWSTEAFF. The CDR3 nucleotides read TGTGCCAGCAGCGTAGTGCAGGGAGGGTGGTCCACTGAAGCTTTCTTT.

The chain is built from TRBV29-1 and TRBJ1-1; D not certain. The CDR3 has 13 residues. CDR1 and CDR2 (germline): SQVTM, ANQGSEA. V gave up 4 bases and J gave up 1 base, with 10 bases separating them. CDR3 nucleotides: TGCAGCGTTGCCTATACAGAGAACACTGAAGCTTTCTTT. Translating gives CSVAYTENTEAFF.

This clone has just a few counts. The CDR3 protein is CASTIAGGYTDTQYF. CDR3 DNA sequence: TGTGCCAGCACCATAGCGGGAGGATACACAGATACGCAGTATTTT. The chain uses TRBV9 and TRBJ2-3; 10 nucleotides agree with TRBD2. With 6 bases clipped from V and 2 bases from J, the junction kept 6 bases outside the gene matches. The germline gives CDR1 SGDLS, CDR2 YYNGEE. This CDR3 comprises 15 residues.

The chain combines TRBV20-1 with TRBJ2-7; no definite D call. Trimming took 4 bases from V and 4 from J, leaving 8 bases between them. CDR3 length: 11 amino acids. Germline values: CDR1 DFQATT, CDR2 SNEGSKA (reference sequence). CDR3 nucleotides: TGCAGTGCTAAGCCCCGTTACGAGCAGTACTTC. Protein: CSAKPRYEQYF.

This clone has a handful of counts. This chain uses TRBV30 with TRBJ1-2; 9 nucleotides agree with TRBD1. CDR3 size: 16 residues. J gave up 6 bases and V 5 bases, and 16 bases lay outside the gene matches. Germline assignment: CDR1 GTSNPN and CDR2 SVGIG (reference sequence). Here the CDR3 reads CAWLRDRAKNANGYTF. CDR3 sequence (DNA): TGTGCCTGGCTCCGGGACAGGGCCAAAAACGCCAATGGCTACACCTTC.

V is TRBV27 and J is TRBJ2-1, with D maybe TRBD2 (6 bases). Trimming left V 6 bases short and J 3 bases short, with 12 bases between. The CDR3 length is 14 residues. Germline CDR1 MNHEY, CDR2 SMNVEV (reference sequence). CDR3 amino acids: CASRTGVDYNEQFF. The CDR3 DNA is TGTGCCAGCAGGACGGGAGTAGACTACAATGAGCAGTTCTTC.

This rearrangement joins TRBV28 to TRBJ2-1; 10 nucleotides match TRBD2. Germline CDR1 reads MDHEN; CDR2 reads SYDVKM. CDR3 length equals 15 residues. The junction had 6 bases not matched to a gene; V was cut back by 5 bases and J by 5 bases. The CDR3: CASSPSGSVHNEQFF. In DNA, the CDR3 is TGTGCCAGCAGTCCTAGCGGGAGCGTACACAATGAGCAGTTCTTC. The full variable domain, completed using reference TRBV28 and TRBJ2-1, is DVKVTQSSRYLVKRTGEKVFLECVQDMDHENMFWYRQDPGLGLRLIYFSYDVKMKEKGDIPEGYSVSREKKERFSLILESASTNQTSMYLCASSPSGSVHNEQFFGPGTRLTVL.

This sequence joins TRBV28 and TRBJ2-7; 8 positions match TRBD1. The CDR3 is 14 amino acids. Germline CDR1 reads MDHEN; CDR2 reads SYDVKM. Trimming removed 8 bases from V and 3 bases from J; junction bases left unmatched: 9. The CDR3 region is CASQGAGRYYEQYF. The DNA for the CDR3 is TGTGCCAGCCAGGGGGCCGGAAGATACTACGAGCAGTACTTC.

This clone was detected once. V is TRBV7-2 and J is TRBJ1-1, with TRBD1 as a possible D gene (6 bases). The CDR3 length is 15 residues. Deletions cut 4 bases from V and 0 bases from J, with 12 bases between. CDR1 and CDR2 (germline): SGHTA, FQGNSA. CDR3 loop: CASSYHRVMNTEAFF. The CDR3, as DNA: TGTGCCAGCAGCTACCACAGGGTAATGAACACTGAAGCTTTCTTT.

This chain uses TRBV9 with TRBJ2-2; 7 bases are a match to TRBD2. With 4 bases clipped from V and 0 bases from J, the junction kept 9 bases outside the gene matches. Looked up from germline, CDR1 is SGDLS and CDR2 is YYNGEE. The CDR3 covers 17 residues. DNA of the CDR3: TGTGCCAGCAGCACTTTAGCGGGTCATCCGAACACCGGGGAGCTGTTTTTT. As protein: CASSTLAGHPNTGELFF.

V and J are TRBV4-3 and TRBJ2-2; perhaps TRBD2 as D (6 bases). Germline lookup yields CDR1 LGHNA and CDR2 YSLEER. V was cut by 2 bases and J by 3 bases, with 13 bases left in between. This CDR3 region has 16 residues. Here the CDR3 reads CASSQLSSGYTGELFF. The CDR3 region has the DNA TGCGCCAGCAGCCAATTAAGCAGCGGGTACACCGGGGAGCTGTTTTTT.

The chain is built from TRBV11-2 and TRBJ2-7; 7 bases align to TRBD1. The V segment lost 5 bases and the J segment 7 bases; nucleotides outside the gene matches: 8. Germline-derived CDR1 and CDR2 are SGHAT and FQNNGV. The CDR3 sequence is 13 residues long. Written as DNA, the CDR3 is TGTGCCAGCAGCGCCAAGACAGGGCTGGAGCAGTACTTC. It yields the protein CASSAKTGLEQYF.

This chain joins TRBV21-1 and TRBJ2-7; TRBD1 is taken as the D call from the table, unchecked against the DNA. TRBV21-1 is marked as a pseudogene. This CDR3 spans 11 amino acids. The CDR3 sequence: CASSASYEQYF. Written as DNA, the CDR3 is TGTGCCAGCAGCGCCAGCTACGAGCAGTACTTC.

V usage is TRBV5-1 and J usage is TRBJ2-1; TRBD2 matches 10 bases. In germline, CDR1 is SGHRS, CDR2 YFSETQ. The J segment lost 6 bases and the V segment lost 7 bases, leaving 10 bases of the junction unmatched. This CDR3 has 15 residues. CDR3 in amino acids: CASRFFLAGGNEQFF. Here the CDR3 DNA reads TGCGCCAGCCGTTTTTTTTTAGCGGGAGGCAATGAGCAGTTCTTC.

In DNA, the CDR3 is TGTGCCAGCCAGACAGGGGGCAGCTACGAGCAGTACTTC. Residues: CASQTGGSYEQYF. This chain links TRBV28 with TRBJ2-7; 10 bases are shared with TRBD1. The V segment lost 8 bases and the J segment 3 bases; nucleotides outside the gene matches: 4. The CDR3 is 13 residues long. Per the germline V gene, CDR1 is MDHEN and CDR2 is SYDVKM.